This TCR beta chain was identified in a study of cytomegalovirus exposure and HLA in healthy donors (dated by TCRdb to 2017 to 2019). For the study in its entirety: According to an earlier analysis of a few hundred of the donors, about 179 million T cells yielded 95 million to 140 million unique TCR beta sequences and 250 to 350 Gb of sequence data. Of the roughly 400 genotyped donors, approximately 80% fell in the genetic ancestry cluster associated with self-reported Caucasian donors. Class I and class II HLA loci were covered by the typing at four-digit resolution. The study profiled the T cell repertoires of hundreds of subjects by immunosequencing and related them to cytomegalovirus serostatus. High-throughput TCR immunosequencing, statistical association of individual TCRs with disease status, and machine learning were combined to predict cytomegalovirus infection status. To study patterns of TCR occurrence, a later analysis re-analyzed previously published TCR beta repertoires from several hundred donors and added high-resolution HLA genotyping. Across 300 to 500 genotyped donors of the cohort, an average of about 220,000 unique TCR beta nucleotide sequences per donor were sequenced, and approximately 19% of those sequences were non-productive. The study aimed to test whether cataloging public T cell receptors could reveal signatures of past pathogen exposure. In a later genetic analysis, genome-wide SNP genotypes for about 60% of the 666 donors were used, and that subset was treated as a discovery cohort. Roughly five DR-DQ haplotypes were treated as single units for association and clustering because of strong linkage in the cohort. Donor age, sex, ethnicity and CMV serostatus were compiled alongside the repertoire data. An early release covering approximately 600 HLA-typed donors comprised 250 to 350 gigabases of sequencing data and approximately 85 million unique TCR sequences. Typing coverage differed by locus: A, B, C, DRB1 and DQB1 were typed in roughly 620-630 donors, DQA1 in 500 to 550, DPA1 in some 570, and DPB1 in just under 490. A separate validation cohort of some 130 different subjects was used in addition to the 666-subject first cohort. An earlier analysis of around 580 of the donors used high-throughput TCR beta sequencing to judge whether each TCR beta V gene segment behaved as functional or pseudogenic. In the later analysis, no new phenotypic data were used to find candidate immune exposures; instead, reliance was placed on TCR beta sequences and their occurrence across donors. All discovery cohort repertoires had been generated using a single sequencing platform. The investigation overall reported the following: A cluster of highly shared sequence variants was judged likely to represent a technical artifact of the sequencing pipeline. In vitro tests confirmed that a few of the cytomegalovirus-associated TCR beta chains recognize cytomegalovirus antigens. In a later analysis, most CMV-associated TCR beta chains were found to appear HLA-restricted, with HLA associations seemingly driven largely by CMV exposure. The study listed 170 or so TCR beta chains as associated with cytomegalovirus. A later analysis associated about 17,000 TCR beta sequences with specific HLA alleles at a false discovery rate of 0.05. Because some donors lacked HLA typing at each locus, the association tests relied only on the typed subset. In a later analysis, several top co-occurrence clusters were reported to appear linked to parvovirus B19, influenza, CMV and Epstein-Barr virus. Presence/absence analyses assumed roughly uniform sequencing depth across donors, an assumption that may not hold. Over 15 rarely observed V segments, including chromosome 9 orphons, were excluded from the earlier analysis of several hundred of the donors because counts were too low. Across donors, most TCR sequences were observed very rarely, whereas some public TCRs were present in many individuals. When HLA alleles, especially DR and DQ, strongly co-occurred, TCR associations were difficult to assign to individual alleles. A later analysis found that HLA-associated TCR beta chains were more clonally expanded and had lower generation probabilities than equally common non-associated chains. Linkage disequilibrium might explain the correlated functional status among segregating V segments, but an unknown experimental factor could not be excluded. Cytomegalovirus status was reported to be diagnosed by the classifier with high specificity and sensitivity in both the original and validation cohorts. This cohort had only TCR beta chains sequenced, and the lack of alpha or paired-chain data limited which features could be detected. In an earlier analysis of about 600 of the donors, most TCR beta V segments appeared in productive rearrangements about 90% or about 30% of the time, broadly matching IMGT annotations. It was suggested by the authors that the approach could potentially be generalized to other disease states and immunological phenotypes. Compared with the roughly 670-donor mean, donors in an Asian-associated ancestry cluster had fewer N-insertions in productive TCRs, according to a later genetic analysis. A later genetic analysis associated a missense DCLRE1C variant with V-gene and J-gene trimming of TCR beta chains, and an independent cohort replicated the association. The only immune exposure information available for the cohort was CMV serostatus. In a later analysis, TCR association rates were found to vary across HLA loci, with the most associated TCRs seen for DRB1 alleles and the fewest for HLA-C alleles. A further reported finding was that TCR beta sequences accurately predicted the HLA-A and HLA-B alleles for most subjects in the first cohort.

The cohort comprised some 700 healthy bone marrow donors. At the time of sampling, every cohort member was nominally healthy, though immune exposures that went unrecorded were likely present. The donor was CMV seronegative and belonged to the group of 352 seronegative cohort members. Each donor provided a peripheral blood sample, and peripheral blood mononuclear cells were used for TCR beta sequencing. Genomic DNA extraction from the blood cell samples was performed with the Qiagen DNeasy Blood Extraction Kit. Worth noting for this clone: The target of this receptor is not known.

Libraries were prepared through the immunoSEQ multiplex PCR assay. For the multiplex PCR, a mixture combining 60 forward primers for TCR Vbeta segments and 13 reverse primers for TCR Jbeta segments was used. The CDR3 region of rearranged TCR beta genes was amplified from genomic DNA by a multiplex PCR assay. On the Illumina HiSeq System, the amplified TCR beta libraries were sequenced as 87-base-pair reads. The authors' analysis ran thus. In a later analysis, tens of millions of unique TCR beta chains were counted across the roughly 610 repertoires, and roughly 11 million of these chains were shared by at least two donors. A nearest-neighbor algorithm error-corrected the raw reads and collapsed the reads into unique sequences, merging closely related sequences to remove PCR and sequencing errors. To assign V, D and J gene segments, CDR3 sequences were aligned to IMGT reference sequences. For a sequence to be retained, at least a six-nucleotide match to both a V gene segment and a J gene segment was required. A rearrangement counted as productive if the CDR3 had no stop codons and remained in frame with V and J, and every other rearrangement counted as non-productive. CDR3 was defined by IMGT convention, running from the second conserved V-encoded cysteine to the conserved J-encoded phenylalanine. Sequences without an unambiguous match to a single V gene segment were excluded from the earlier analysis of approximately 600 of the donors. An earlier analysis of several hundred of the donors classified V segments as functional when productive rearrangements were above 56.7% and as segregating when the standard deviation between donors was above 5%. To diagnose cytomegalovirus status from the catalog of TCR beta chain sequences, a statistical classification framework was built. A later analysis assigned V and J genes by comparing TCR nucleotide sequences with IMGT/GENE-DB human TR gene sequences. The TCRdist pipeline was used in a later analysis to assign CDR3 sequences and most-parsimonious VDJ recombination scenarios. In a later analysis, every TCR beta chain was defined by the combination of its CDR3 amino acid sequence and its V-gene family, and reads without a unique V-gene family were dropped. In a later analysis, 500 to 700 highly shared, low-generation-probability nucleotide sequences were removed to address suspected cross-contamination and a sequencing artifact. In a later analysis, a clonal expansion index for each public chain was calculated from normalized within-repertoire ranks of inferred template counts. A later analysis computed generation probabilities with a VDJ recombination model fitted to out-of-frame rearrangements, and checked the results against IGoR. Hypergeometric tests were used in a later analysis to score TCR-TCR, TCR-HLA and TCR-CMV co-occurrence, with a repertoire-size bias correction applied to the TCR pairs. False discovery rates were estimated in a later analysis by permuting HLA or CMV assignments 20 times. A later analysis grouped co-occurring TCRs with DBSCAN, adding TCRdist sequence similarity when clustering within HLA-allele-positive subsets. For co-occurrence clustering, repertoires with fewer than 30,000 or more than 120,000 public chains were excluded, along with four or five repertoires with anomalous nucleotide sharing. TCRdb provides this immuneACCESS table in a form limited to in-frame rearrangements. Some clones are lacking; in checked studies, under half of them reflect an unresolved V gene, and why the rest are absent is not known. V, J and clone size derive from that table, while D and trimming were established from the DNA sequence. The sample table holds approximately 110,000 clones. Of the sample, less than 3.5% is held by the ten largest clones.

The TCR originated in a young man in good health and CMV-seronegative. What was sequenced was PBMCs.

The DNA is TGCGCCAGCAGTGAGTCCCGCCAGGGGAACACTGAAGCTTTCTTT. Its translation is CASSESRQGNTEAFF. This receptor chain uses TRBV10-2 and TRBJ1-1; the D segment could be TRBD1, given 5 matching bases. CDR3 length: 15 amino acids, cysteine to phenylalanine. Just CDR3 DNA is preserved here, 45 bases in frame from base 1. CDR1 WSHSY and CDR2 SAAADI were looked up in the germline V gene. Trimming takes 0 bases from V and 1 base from J, and the germline ends sit 9 bases apart.